Shown below are 22 T cell receptor beta chains from a single sample sequenced in a study of cytomegalovirus exposure and HLA in healthy donors. Both 60 Vbeta primers and 13 Jbeta primers went into the PCR. Repertoires were generated with immunoSEQ multiplex PCR, while TCRdb's copy carries only in-frame clones and drops some. The repertoire includes some 200,000 clones, roughly 13% of them detected once, and about 7.8% sits in the top ten. Sequencing was performed on PBMCs. The receptors here all came from a man in his fifties or sixties in good health and CMV-seropositive.

The V call is TRBV7-2, the J call TRBJ2-1; D may be TRBD2 (6 bases). Germline lookup yields CDR1 SGHTA and CDR2 FQGNSA. The CDR3 is made up of 15 amino acids. Trimming left V 4 bases short and J 8 bases short, with 18 bases between. DNA of the CDR3: TGTGCCAGCAGCTCGAACCGACTAGGGTCGCATGAGCAGTTCTTC. Amino acids: CASSSNRLGSHEQFF.

The rearrangement links TRBV5-5 to TRBJ1-5, with D possibly matching TRBD1 (5 bases). CDR3 length: 14 residues. Germline V lookup: CDR1 SGHKS, CDR2 YYEKEE (reference sequence). V shed 5 bases and J shed 5 bases, with 14 bases lying between them. CDR3 protein: CASRPAPGDQPQHF. CDR3 coding DNA: TGTGCCAGCAGACCCGCACCGGGGGATCAGCCCCAGCATTTT.

This clone was seen a single time. V and J are TRBV5-1 and TRBJ2-5; D is ambiguous. Trimming shortened V by 0 bases and J by 3 bases, and 6 bases separated the two germline ends. This CDR3 comprises 13 residues. CDR1 is SGHRS and CDR2 is YFSETQ in the germline V gene. The CDR3 DNA follows: TGCGCCAGCAGCTTGGGAAGCAAAGAGACCCAGTACTTC. This codes for CASSLGSKETQYF. The entire variable domain, with the rest obtained from reference TRBV5-1 and TRBJ2-5, is as follows: KAGVTQTPRYLIKTRGQQVTLSCSPISGHRSVSWYQQTPGQGLQFLFEYFSETQRNKGNFPGRFSGRQFSNSRSEMNVSTLELGDSALYLCASSLGSKETQYFGPGTRLLVL.

This clone showed up just a few times. The V and J genes are TRBV30 and TRBJ2-4; possibly TRBD2 for D (6 bases). Per germline, CDR1 GTSNPN and CDR2 SVGIG (reference sequence). The CDR3 is 17 amino acids. V was trimmed by 1 base and J by 0 bases, leaving 16 bases between them. The CDR3: CAWSGPTRKLAKNIQYF. The DNA for the CDR3 is TGTGCCTGGAGTGGACCGACTAGAAAGTTAGCCAAAAACATTCAGTACTTC.

Notes on this clone: The same CDR3 is also encoded by other DNA sequences in this sample. V gene TRBV5-1 combines with J gene TRBJ2-2, with D possibly TRBD2 on 6 matching bases. CDR1 is SGHRS and CDR2 is YFSETQ in the germline V gene. With 4 bases removed from V and 0 bases from J, the gap between germline ends came to 16 bases. The CDR3 has 17 residues. CDR3 nucleotide sequence: TGCGCCAGCAGCCCGGGGGTTGGCAGGACGAACACCGGGGAGCTGTTTTTT. It translates to CASSPGVGRTNTGELFF.

V and J are TRBV5-6 and TRBJ1-2, with D possibly TRBD1 on 5 matching bases. Trimming pared 2 bases from V and 4 bases from J, leaving 15 bases between. The CDR3 covers 15 residues. Germline V CDR1 and CDR2: SGHDT, YYEEEE. CDR3 region: CASSFSDTGGYGYTF. DNA for the CDR3: TGTGCCAGCAGCTTCTCAGACACGGGGGGCTATGGCTACACCTTC.

For the CDR3, the DNA is TGTGCCAGCAGCGCAATTGGGGCCGGAACCGGGGAGCTGTTTTTT. It yields the protein CASSAIGAGTGELFF. The chain uses TRBV9 and TRBJ2-2, with D maybe TRBD1 (5 bases). Germline-derived CDR1 and CDR2 are SGDLS and YYNGEE. The CDR3 consists of 15 residues. Trimming stripped 3 bases from V and 5 bases from J, with 14 bases between.

The V call is TRBV18, the J call TRBJ1-5; TRBD1 aligns across 11 bases. With 3 bases clipped from V and 2 bases from J, the junction kept 0 bases outside the gene matches. Germline V lookup: CDR1 KGHSH, CDR2 LQKENI. The CDR3 is 15 residues long. The CDR3 here is CASSPGQGGNQPQHF. The CDR3 DNA is TGTGCCAGCTCACCGGGACAGGGGGGCAATCAGCCCCAGCATTTT. The variable domain in full, with the rest retrieved from reference TRBV18 and TRBJ1-5, is NAGVMQNPRHLVRRRGQEARLRCSPMKGHSHVYWYRQLPEEGLKFMVYLQKENIIDESGMPKERFSAEFPKEGPSILRIQQVVRGDSAAYFCASSPGQGGNQPQHFGDGTRLSIL.

This clone occurred a few times. The sample contains more than one DNA sequence encoding this CDR3. This sequence joins TRBV7-3 and TRBJ1-1, with TRBD1 matching over 8 bases. Per germline, CDR1 SGHTA and CDR2 FQGTGA. The ends lost 4 bases at V and 4 bases at J; junction bases unmatched: 2. CDR3 size: 13 residues. Here the CDR3 reads CASSSQGGTEAFF. The CDR3 bases are TGTGCCAGCAGCTCACAGGGGGGCACTGAAGCTTTCTTT.

This chain uses TRBV19 with TRBJ2-5, with D maybe TRBD2 (5 bases). Trimming left V 6 bases short and J 2 bases short, with 16 bases between. Germline CDR1 and CDR2: LNHDA and SQIVND (reference sequence). This CDR3 spans 15 amino acids. The CDR3 DNA reads TGTGCCAGTAGGAGCGGAAATCACAAACAAGAGACCCAGTACTTC. Encoded protein: CASRSGNHKQETQYF.

V is TRBV6-4 and J is TRBJ2-3; 8 bases align to TRBD2. J gave up 1 base and V 3 bases, and 6 bases lay outside the gene matches. Germline CDR1 reads MRHNA; CDR2 reads SNTAGT. The CDR3 contains 16 residues. The CDR3 loop reads CASSERGGPGTDTQYF. As DNA, the CDR3 is TGTGCCAGCAGTGAGCGCGGGGGGCCCGGCACAGATACGCAGTATTTT.

The chain carries TRBV15 and TRBJ2-7; perhaps TRBD2 as D (6 bases). The germline V gene has CDR1 LNHNV and CDR2 YYDKDF (reference sequence). V lost 3 bases, J lost 0 bases, and 12 bases lay in between. The CDR3 totals 15 residues. CDR3 amino acids: CATSSGGVSSYEQYF. The CDR3 nucleotides read TGTGCCACCAGCAGTGGAGGGGTCAGCTCCTACGAGCAGTACTTC.

This rearrangement joins TRBV14 to TRBJ1-1, with D maybe TRBD1 (5 bases). The CDR3 consists of 12 residues. Germline V CDR1 and CDR2: SGHDN, FVKESK. Trimming stripped 8 bases from V and 4 bases from J, with 11 bases between. CDR3 residues: CASATGRTEAFF. The DNA for the CDR3 is TGTGCCAGCGCAACAGGTCGCACTGAAGCTTTCTTT.

The chain recombines TRBV6-1 with TRBJ2-1, with 12 bases lining up with TRBD2. This CDR3 has 14 amino acids. V was pared by 6 bases and J by 7 bases, with 4 bases of the junction left unmatched. CDR1 is MNHNS, CDR2 SASEGT, per germline. For the CDR3, the DNA is TGTGCCAGCAGGAAGACTAGCGGGGGTAATGAGCAGTTCTTC. It specifies CASRKTSGGNEQFF.

The DNA for the CDR3 is TGTGCCAGCAGCGTAGGGGAGGGGATCTATGGCTACACCTTC. Amino acid sequence: CASSVGEGIYGYTF. This chain connects TRBV9 to TRBJ1-2; maybe TRBD1 (5 bases). CDR1 and CDR2 from the germline V gene are SGDLS and YYNGEE. CDR3 size: 14 residues. The germline V and J ends were trimmed by 0 bases and 4 bases, with 10 bases remaining between them.

There are a few counts of this clone. The chain recombines TRBV5-4 with TRBJ1-5; a possible D gene is TRBD1 (6 bases). The germline V gene encodes CDR1 SGHNT and CDR2 YYREEE (reference sequence). CDR3 length: 15 residues. The V end lost 0 bases, the J end lost 4 bases, and 11 bases lay between the germline ends. The chain's CDR3 is CASSLGAGVNQPQHF. CDR3 coding DNA: TGTGCCAGCAGCTTGGGAGCAGGGGTAAATCAGCCCCAGCATTTT.

J is TRBJ1-2 and V is TRBV30, with 8 bases matching TRBD1. The ends lost 2 bases at V and 2 bases at J; junction bases unmatched: 10. The CDR3 has 16 amino acids. Germline CDR1 is GTSNPN and CDR2 is SVGIG (reference sequence). The CDR3: CAWSLSGGAVNYGYTF. The DNA for the CDR3 is TGTGCCTGGAGTTTATCAGGGGGCGCCGTCAACTATGGCTACACCTTC.

The rearrangement links TRBV5-6 to TRBJ1-1; TRBD1 aligns across 9 bases. The CDR3 spans 15 residues. Trimming removed 4 bases from V and 3 bases from J; junction bases left unmatched: 7. Germline V gene lookup returns CDR1 SGHDT and CDR2 YYEEEE. CDR3 DNA: TGTGCCAGCAGCCCTTTTGGACAGGGGTACACTGAAGCTTTCTTT. Protein product: CASSPFGQGYTEAFF.

The chain couples TRBV6-6 to TRBJ2-1; TRBD2 matches 7 bases. V lost 6 bases to trimming and J lost 6 bases; unmatched junction nucleotides: 5. This CDR3 contains 13 residues. Germline V gives CDR1 MNHNY, CDR2 SVGAGI (reference sequence). The CDR3 region has the DNA TGTGCCAGCAGCCCAAAGCGGGGCAATGAGCAGTTCTTC. Its protein product is CASSPKRGNEQFF.

The genes are TRBV2 and TRBJ2-3; D is unclear. The CDR3 sequence is 12 residues long. Per the germline V gene, CDR1 is SNHLY and CDR2 is FYNNEI. The V end lost 5 bases, the J end lost 2 bases, and 5 bases lay between the germline ends. CDR3 bases: TGTGCCAGCAGTCCCATCACAGATACGCAGTATTTT. This gives the protein CASSPITDTQYF.

Comments on this clone: It is likely a read error, because the conserved phenylalanine at the end of the CDR3 is missing. No DNA is shown, since the ends of the CDR3 on it are uncertain; the CDR3 is the one TCRdb lists. This chain connects TRBV30 to TRBJ1-5. The germline gives CDR1 GTSNPN, CDR2 SVGIG (reference sequence). The CDR3 is 15 amino acids long, termini counted. CDR3: CAWRERGAWGQPKHL.

This clone turned up a few times. The chain recombines TRBV29-1 with TRBJ2-1; 7 bases map to TRBD2. J lost 8 bases, V lost 4 bases, and 11 bases had no gene match. Germline assignment: CDR1 SQVTM and CDR2 ANQGSEA. The CDR3 contains 14 residues. The CDR3: CSVVRGLKKDEQFF. For the CDR3, the DNA is TGCAGCGTTGTACGGGGACTAAAAAAGGATGAGCAGTTCTTC.